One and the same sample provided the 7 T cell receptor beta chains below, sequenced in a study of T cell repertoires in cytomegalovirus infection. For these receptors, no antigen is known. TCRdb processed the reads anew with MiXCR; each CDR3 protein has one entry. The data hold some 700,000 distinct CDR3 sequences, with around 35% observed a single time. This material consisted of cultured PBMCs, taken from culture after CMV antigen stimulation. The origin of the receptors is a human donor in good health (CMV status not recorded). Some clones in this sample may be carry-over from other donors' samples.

The CDR3 nucleotides are TGCAGCGGATTTCGAAGCGAGCAAGAGACCCAGTACTTC. Encoded protein: CSGFRSEQETQYF. The rearrangement links TRBV29-1 to TRBJ2-5; D remains unclear. V shed 7 bases and J shed 2 bases, with 14 bases lying between them. The CDR3 is 13 amino acids. Per germline, CDR1 SQVTM and CDR2 ANQGSEA.

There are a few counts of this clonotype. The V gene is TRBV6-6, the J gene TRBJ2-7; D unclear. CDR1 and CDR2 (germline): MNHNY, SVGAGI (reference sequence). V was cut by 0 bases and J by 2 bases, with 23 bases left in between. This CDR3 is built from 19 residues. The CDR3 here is CASSYSIVIVNGRAYEQYF. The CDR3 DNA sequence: TGTGCCAGCAGTTACTCGATAGTCATAGTAAACGGACGAGCCTACGAGCAGTACTTC.

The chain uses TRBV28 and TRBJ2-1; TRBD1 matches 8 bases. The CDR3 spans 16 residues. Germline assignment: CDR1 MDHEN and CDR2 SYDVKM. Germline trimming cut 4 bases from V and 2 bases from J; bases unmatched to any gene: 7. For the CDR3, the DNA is TGTGCCAGCAGTTCGTTTAGGGACAGGACCTACAATGAGCAGTTCTTC. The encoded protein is CASSSFRDRTYNEQFF. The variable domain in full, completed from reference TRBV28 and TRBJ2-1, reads DVKVTQSSRYLVKRTGEKVFLECVQDMDHENMFWYRQDPGLGLRLIYFSYDVKMKEKGDIPEGYSVSREKKERFSLILESASTNQTSMYLCASSSFRDRTYNEQFFGPGTRLTVL.

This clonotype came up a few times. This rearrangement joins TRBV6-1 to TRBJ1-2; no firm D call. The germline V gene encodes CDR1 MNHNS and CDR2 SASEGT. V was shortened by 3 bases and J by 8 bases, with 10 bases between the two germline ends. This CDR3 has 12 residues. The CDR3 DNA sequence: TGTGCCAGCAGTGAGGGAGGCCGGGGCTACACCTTC. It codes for CASSEGGRGYTF.

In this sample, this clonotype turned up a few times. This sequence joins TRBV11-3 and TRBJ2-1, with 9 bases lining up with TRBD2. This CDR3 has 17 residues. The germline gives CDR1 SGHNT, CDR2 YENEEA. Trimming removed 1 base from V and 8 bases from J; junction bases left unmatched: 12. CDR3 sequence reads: CASSLAPEAGGVDEQFF. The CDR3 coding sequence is TGTGCCAGCAGCTTAGCCCCCGAAGCGGGGGGAGTGGATGAGCAGTTCTTC.

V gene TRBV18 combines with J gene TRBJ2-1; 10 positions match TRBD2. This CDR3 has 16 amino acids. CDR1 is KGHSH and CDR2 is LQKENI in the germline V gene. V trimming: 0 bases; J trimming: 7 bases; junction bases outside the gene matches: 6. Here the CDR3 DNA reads TGTGCCAGCTCACCACCTACTAGCGGGGCCGAAAATGAGCAGTTCTTC. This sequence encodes CASSPPTSGAENEQFF.

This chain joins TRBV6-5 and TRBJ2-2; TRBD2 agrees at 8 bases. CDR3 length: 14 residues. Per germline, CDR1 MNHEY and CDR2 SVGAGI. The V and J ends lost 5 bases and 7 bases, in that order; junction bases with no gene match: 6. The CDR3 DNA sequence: TGTGCCAGCAGTCGGGGGGGCCGGAACGGGGAGCTGTTTTTT. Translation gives CASSRGGRNGELFF.